Listed below are T cell receptor beta chains from one sample, sequenced in a study of cytomegalovirus exposure and HLA in healthy donors. TCRdb's table, derived via immunoSEQ multiplex PCR, lists solely in-frame clones and lacks some. Of fewer than 200,000 clones in the sample, 65% to 85% were seen once. Sample: PBMCs. The origin of the receptors is a man aged 55 to 70 in good health and CMV-seronegative. The conserved cysteine and the conserved F or W are not part of the CDR3 here.

13	TRBV5-1	TRBJ1-1	ASNYRGGTDTEAF
14	TRBV27	TRBJ2-3	ASSLDLSGITDTQY
9	TRBV25-1	TRBJ1-1	ASSEYAEAF
12	TRBV5-5	TRBJ1-1	ASSLSRATTEAF
15	TRBV5-6	TRBJ2-3	ASSLDLGGGRTDTQY
13	TRBV10-3	TRBJ1-4	AISESNGQGEKLF
13	TRBV27	TRBJ2-2	ASSLRQRLTGELF
12	TRBV28	TRBJ2-2	ASSSTGVTGELF
13	TRBV28	TRBJ2-3	ASSLTTGEGDTQY
14	TRBV28	TRBJ1-2	ASRTAAAGQVFGYT
12	TRBV5-6	TRBJ2-5	ASSLGGQGKTQY
15	TRBV25-1	TRBJ1-4	ASSDRDRGGLAEKLF
15	TRBV12-2	TRBJ1-1	ASRAGGDRGRDTEAF
11	TRBV7-3	TRBJ2-1	ASSLTEGATQF
11	TRBV5-4	TRBJ2-7	AWTGGASYEQY
14	TRBV4-2	TRBJ2-3	ASSRTSGGSTDTQY
14	TRBV9	TRBJ2-5	ASSGPGLAGQETQY
14	TRBV5-4	TRBJ2-4	ASSPDIPMGKNIQY
11	TRBV29-1	TRBJ1-1	SVAGGRRSEAF
12	TRBV6-5	TRBJ1-1	ASSYRGLGTEAF